The 14 T cell receptor beta chains reported below all come from one sample, sequenced in a study of shared clonotypes between healthy human individuals. Libraries were prepared by immunoSEQ multiplex PCR; TCRdb keeps only in-frame clonotypes and omits some of them. The table records about a million clones, roughly 80% of them present only once. Sample: memory CD4+ T cells sorted from blood. Subset here: CD45RA-negative fraction. All receptors derive from a young man in good health.

This clone appeared once. The rearrangement joins TRBV7-2 to TRBJ2-6; D remains ambiguous. Germline CDR1 reads SGHTA; CDR2 reads FQGNSA. The CDR3 consists of 12 residues. The germline V and J ends were trimmed by 0 bases and 10 bases, with 4 bases remaining between them. The CDR3 is CASSLALNVLTF. In nucleotides, the CDR3 is TGTGCCAGCAGCTTAGCGCTAAACGTCCTGACTTTC.

CDR3 DNA: TGTGCCACCAGCACCGGGACAGTAATAAATAGCAATCAGCCCCAGCATTTT. This translates into CATSTGTVINSNQPQHF. The J gene is TRBJ1-5, the V gene TRBV15; the match to TRBD1 covers 7 bases. V trimming: 4 bases; J trimming: 0 bases; junction bases outside the gene matches: 9. There are 17 residues in the CDR3. Per the germline V gene, CDR1 is LNHNV and CDR2 is YYDKDF (reference sequence). The full variable domain, its missing parts supplied by reference TRBV15 and TRBJ1-5, is DAMVIQNPRYQVTQFGKPVTLSCSQTLNHNVMYWYQQKSSQAPKLLFHYYDKDFNNEADTPDNFQSRRPNTSFCFLDIRSPGLGDTAMYLCATSTGTVINSNQPQHFGDGTRLSIL.

The rearrangement uses TRBV5-1 and TRBJ2-3, with TRBD2 matching 10 bases. The CDR3 is 15 residues long. The trim removed 3 bases at V and 5 bases at J, leaving 6 bases unmatched. Germline V gene lookup returns CDR1 SGHRS and CDR2 YFSETQ. CDR3 in DNA: TGCGCCAGCAGCTCCCTAGCGGGAGAGCTAGATACGCAGTATTTT. This gives the protein CASSSLAGELDTQYF. The variable domain in full, completed from reference TRBV5-1 and TRBJ2-3, reads KAGVTQTPRYLIKTRGQQVTLSCSPISGHRSVSWYQQTPGQGLQFLFEYFSETQRNKGNFPGRFSGRQFSNSRSEMNVSTLELGDSALYLCASSSLAGELDTQYFGPGTRLTVL.

The rearrangement joins TRBV6-5 to TRBJ1-2; D is ambiguous. The CDR3 consists of 10 residues. V was pared by 5 bases and J by 5 bases, with 3 bases between. Germline V gene data show CDR1 as MNHEY and CDR2 as SVGAGI. CDR3 protein: CASSEYGYTF. CDR3 DNA sequence: TGTGCCAGCAGTGAGTATGGCTACACCTTC.

The chain is built from TRBV30 and TRBJ2-3, with 13 bases matching TRBD2. This CDR3 is built from 15 residues. Germline V gene sequence: CDR1 GTSNPN, CDR2 SVGIG (reference sequence). V was pared by 1 base and J by 5 bases, with 3 bases of the junction left unmatched. The CDR3: CAWSGTSGSIDTQYF. The CDR3 DNA follows: TGTGCCTGGAGTGGGACTAGCGGGAGTATAGATACGCAGTATTTT.

This clone has more than one count but fewer than ten. The rearrangement joins TRBV7-8 to TRBJ2-4; D is perhaps TRBD2 (5 bases). V shed 1 base and J shed 4 bases, with 8 bases lying between them. The CDR3 consists of 14 residues. Per the germline V gene, CDR1 is SGHVS and CDR2 is FQNEAQ. CDR3: CASSLGTEKNIQYF. CDR3 bases: TGTGCCAGCAGCTTAGGGACTGAAAAAAACATTCAGTACTTC.

This clone was recorded a few times. This chain connects TRBV19 to TRBJ1-5; 7 positions match TRBD1. Trimming removed 10 bases from V and 5 bases from J; junction bases left unmatched: 8. The CDR3 has 13 amino acids. Germline-derived CDR1 and CDR2 are LNHDA and SQIVND (reference sequence). The CDR3 spells CATAGGKYQPQHF. The CDR3 nucleotides are TGTGCCACCGCAGGGGGGAAATATCAGCCCCAGCATTTT.

J is TRBJ2-7 and V is TRBV5-1; 9 nucleotides align to TRBD1. The CDR3 totals 14 residues. V shed 3 bases, J shed 6 bases, and the junction held 7 bases outside the gene matches. Germline-derived CDR1 and CDR2 are SGHRS and YFSETQ. CDR3: CASSSQGAGIEQYF. The CDR3 nucleotides are TGCGCCAGCAGCTCACAGGGGGCCGGGATCGAGCAGTACTTC.

The genes are TRBV13 and TRBJ2-7; D is ambiguous. The CDR3 consists of 13 residues. Per germline, CDR1 PRHDT and CDR2 FYEKMQ (reference sequence). Trimming took 5 bases from V and 5 from J, leaving 13 bases between them. The DNA of the CDR3 is TGTGCCAGCAGCCTGAGTCGTGGGGACGAGCAGTACTTC. It specifies CASSLSRGDEQYF.

The CDR3 reads CASDSGFSKTGGNSAFF. The DNA for the CDR3 is TGTGCCAGCGATTCAGGATTCTCTAAGACAGGGGGTAATTCTGCTTTCTTT. The chain combines TRBV28 with TRBJ1-1, with 9 bases lining up with TRBD1. Germline assignment: CDR1 MDHEN and CDR2 SYDVKM. The ends lost 8 bases at V and 11 bases at J; junction bases unmatched: 24. This CDR3 contains 17 residues.

Only one count was recorded for this clone. DNA for the CDR3: TGTGCCAGCAGCTTATCCGCGGGAGTAGGCACAGATACGCAGTATTTT. Its translation is CASSLSAGVGTDTQYF. The V gene is TRBV7-9, the J gene TRBJ2-3; 7 nucleotides agree with TRBD2. The germline V gene encodes CDR1 SEHNR and CDR2 FQNEAQ (reference sequence). With V trimmed by 2 bases and J by 1 base, 6 bases remained unmatched. The CDR3 has 16 amino acids.

The chain combines TRBV7-2 with TRBJ2-1, with 9 positions matching TRBD2. The CDR3 runs to 17 residues. Per germline, CDR1 SGHTA and CDR2 FQGNSA. V was clipped by 5 bases and J by 3 bases; unmatched bases: 11. This CDR3 reads CASSPSVGTSSYNEQFF. The CDR3 nucleotides are TGTGCCAGCAGCCCTTCCGTCGGGACTAGCAGCTACAATGAGCAGTTCTTC.

This chain connects TRBV9 to TRBJ2-1; 8 bases match TRBD2. Trimming cost V 0 bases and J 5 bases; bases outside gene matches: 7. The germline gives CDR1 SGDLS, CDR2 YYNGEE. The CDR3 covers 16 residues. Here the CDR3 reads CASSVVIQRENNEQFF. CDR3 DNA sequence: TGTGCCAGCAGCGTAGTAATCCAGCGGGAGAACAATGAGCAGTTCTTC. The full variable domain, completed using reference TRBV9 and TRBJ2-1, is DSGVTQTPKHLITATGQRVTLRCSPRSGDLSVYWYQQSLDQGLQFLIQYYNGEERAKGNILERFSAQQFPDLHSELNLSSLELGDSALYFCASSVVIQRENNEQFFGPGTRLTVL.

CDR3 DNA: TGTGCCAGCAGCCCACGGACTAGCGGGGGGGCCTCAGAGACCCAGTACTTC. Translated: CASSPRTSGGASETQYF. The V and J genes are TRBV4-2 and TRBJ2-5; 15 positions agree with TRBD2. J lost 4 bases, V lost 4 bases, and 7 bases had no gene match. CDR1 and CDR2 from the germline V gene are LGHNA and YNFKEQ. The CDR3 consists of 17 residues.